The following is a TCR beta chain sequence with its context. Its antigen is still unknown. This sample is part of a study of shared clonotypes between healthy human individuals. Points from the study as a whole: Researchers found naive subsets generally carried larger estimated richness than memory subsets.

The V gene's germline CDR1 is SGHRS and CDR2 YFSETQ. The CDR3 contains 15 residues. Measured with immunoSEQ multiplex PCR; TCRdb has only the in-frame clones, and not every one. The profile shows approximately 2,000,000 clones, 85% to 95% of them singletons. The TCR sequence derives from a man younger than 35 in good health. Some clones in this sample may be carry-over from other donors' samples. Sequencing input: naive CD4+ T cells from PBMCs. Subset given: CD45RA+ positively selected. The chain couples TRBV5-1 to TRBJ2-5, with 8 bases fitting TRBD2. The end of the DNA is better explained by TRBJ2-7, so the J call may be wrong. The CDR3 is CASSYGAGGVYEQYF. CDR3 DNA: TGCGCCAGCAGCTATGGGGCGGGGGGCGTCTACGAGCAGTACTTC.